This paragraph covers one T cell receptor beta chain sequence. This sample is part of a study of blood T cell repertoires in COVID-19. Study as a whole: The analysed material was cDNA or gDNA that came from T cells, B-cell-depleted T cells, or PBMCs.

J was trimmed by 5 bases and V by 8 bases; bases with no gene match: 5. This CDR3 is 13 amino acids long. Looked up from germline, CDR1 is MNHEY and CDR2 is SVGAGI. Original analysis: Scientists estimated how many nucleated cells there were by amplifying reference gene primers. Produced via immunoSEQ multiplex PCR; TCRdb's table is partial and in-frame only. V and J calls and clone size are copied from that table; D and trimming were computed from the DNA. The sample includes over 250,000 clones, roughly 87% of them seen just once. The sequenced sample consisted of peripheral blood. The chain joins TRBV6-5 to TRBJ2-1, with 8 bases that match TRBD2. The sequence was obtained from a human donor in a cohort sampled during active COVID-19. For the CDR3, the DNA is TGTGCCAGCGCAGTTAGCGGGAACAATGAGCAGTTCTTC. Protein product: CASAVSGNNEQFF.